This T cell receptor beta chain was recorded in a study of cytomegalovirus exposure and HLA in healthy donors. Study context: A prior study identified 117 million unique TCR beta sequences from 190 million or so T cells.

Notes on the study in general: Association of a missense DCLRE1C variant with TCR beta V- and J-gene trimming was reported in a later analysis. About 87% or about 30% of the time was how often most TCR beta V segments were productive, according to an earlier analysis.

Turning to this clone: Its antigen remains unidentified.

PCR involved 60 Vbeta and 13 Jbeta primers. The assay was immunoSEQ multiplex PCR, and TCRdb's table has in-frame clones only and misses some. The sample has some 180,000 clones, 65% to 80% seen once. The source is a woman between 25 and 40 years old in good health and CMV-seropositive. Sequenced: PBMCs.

CDR3 region: CASSPARDFSYNEQFF. CDR3 sequence (DNA): TGCGCCAGCAGCCCCGCCCGGGACTTCTCCTACAATGAGCAGTTCTTC. The V gene is TRBV4-3, the J gene TRBJ2-1; TRBD2 is a possible D gene (6 bases). V shed 4 bases and J shed 0 bases, with 13 bases lying between them. The CDR3 is made up of 16 amino acids. The germline CDR1 and CDR2 sequences are LGHNA and YSLEER.